One sample yielded the 8 T cell receptor beta chains listed below, sequenced in a study of cytomegalovirus exposure and HLA in healthy donors. PCR involved 60 Vbeta and 13 Jbeta primers. TCRdb's table, derived via immunoSEQ multiplex PCR, lists solely in-frame clones and lacks some. In the table there are approximately 220,000 clones, nearly 80% of which are singletons. The sequencing sample was made of PBMCs. The receptors were sampled from a male donor in good health and CMV-seronegative.

V usage is TRBV18 and J usage is TRBJ2-7; 8 bases agree with TRBD1. The V gene's germline CDR1 is KGHSH and CDR2 LQKENI. V was clipped by 3 bases and J by 4 bases; unmatched bases: 2. The CDR3 is made up of 13 amino acids. For the CDR3, the DNA is TGTGCCAGCTCACCCAGACAGGGGTACGAGCAGTACTTC. It encodes CASSPRQGYEQYF.

The chain couples TRBV9 to TRBJ1-2; TRBD1 agrees at 7 bases. In germline, CDR1 is SGDLS, CDR2 YYNGEE. The CDR3 extends over 16 amino acids. V lost 2 bases to trimming and J lost 0 bases; unmatched junction nucleotides: 7. CDR3 nucleotides: TGTGCCAGCAGCGTGACAGGGTCCCTCTCTAACTATGGCTACACCTTC. Translating gives CASSVTGSLSNYGYTF.

As concerns this clone: This sample includes further DNA sequences coding for the same CDR3. The rearrangement joins TRBV7-2 to TRBJ2-3; TRBD1 matches 7 bases. J gave up 2 bases and V 5 bases, and 7 bases lay outside the gene matches. This CDR3 has 15 residues. CDR1 and CDR2 from the germline V gene are SGHTA and FQGNSA. This CDR3 is CASSPRDRDTDTQYF. CDR3 bases: TGTGCCAGCAGCCCTAGGGACAGAGACACAGATACGCAGTATTTT. The full variable domain, rest sourced from reference TRBV7-2 and TRBJ2-3, is GAGVSQSPSNKVTEKGKDVELRCDPISGHTALYWYRQSLGQGLEFLIYFQGNSAPDKSGLPSDRFSAERTGGSVSTLTIQRTQQEDSAVYLCASSPRDRDTDTQYFGPGTRLTVL.

The chain has TRBV28 and TRBJ1-2; D is unresolved. The CDR3 covers 15 residues. The germline gives CDR1 MDHEN, CDR2 SYDVKM. The ends were cut back, 6 bases at V and 2 bases at J, with 16 bases in the middle. The CDR3 protein is CASSNLIVSNYGYTF. CDR3 DNA sequence: TGTGCCAGCAGCAACTTAATTGTTAGCAACTATGGCTACACCTTC.

This sequence joins TRBV28 and TRBJ2-7, with D maybe TRBD1 (5 bases). The CDR3 totals 14 residues. V was shortened by 6 bases and J by 1 base, with 13 bases between the two germline ends. Per germline, CDR1 MDHEN and CDR2 SYDVKM. The CDR3, as DNA: TGTGCCAGCAGAGGGGTCGGGCGTTCCTACGAGCAGTACTTC. Its translation is CASRGVGRSYEQYF.

This clone came up once. This chain connects TRBV14 to TRBJ1-1, with D hard to call. Trimming cost V 4 bases and J 0 bases, with 15 bases left between them. The CDR3 has 16 amino acids. Germline CDR1 SGHDN, CDR2 FVKESK. The CDR3 protein is CASSRHLRGMNTEAFF. The CDR3 DNA is TGTGCCAGCAGCCGCCACCTTCGGGGAATGAACACTGAAGCTTTCTTT. The whole variable domain, filled in from reference TRBV14 and TRBJ1-1, reads EAGVTQFPSHSVIEKGQTVTLRCDPISGHDNLYWYRRVMGKEIKFLLHFVKESKQDESGMPNNRFLAERTGGTYSTLKVQPAELEDSGVYFCASSRHLRGMNTEAFFGQGTRLTVV.

The rearrangement uses TRBV7-6 and TRBJ2-2; the match to TRBD2 covers 9 bases. The CDR3 sequence is 16 residues long. V shed 3 bases, J shed 5 bases, and the junction held 7 bases outside the gene matches. Germline V gene sequence: CDR1 SGHVS, CDR2 FNYEAQ. For the CDR3, the DNA is TGTGCCAGCAGCTTGGGGCGGGGGGGCCGTACCGGGGAGCTGTTTTTT. This encodes CASSLGRGGRTGELFF.

The rearrangement uses TRBV28 and TRBJ2-7, with TRBD2 matching over 9 bases. Trimming at V came to 6 bases and at J to 0 bases, leaving 6 bases not matched to a gene. There are 15 residues in the CDR3. Germline lookup yields CDR1 MDHEN and CDR2 SYDVKM. The chain's CDR3 is CASSRTSASSYEQYF. CDR3 nucleotides: TGTGCCAGCAGCAGGACTAGCGCCAGCTCCTACGAGCAGTACTTC.